The clone carrying this T cell receptor (beta chain) showed up many times. Looked up from germline, CDR1 is SQVTM and CDR2 is ANQGSEA. The ends were cut back, 6 bases at V and 6 bases at J, with 14 bases in the middle. The length of the CDR3 is 12 residues. TCRdb passed the 5' RACE reads through MiXCR, listing each CDR3 protein once. Of about 280,000 distinct CDR3 sequences in the sample, 8% to 9% were seen once. The record originates from a study of identical twins. The sample also formed part of further work on yellow fever vaccine responses in identical twins.

The clonotype comes from a woman between 18 and 30 years old in good health. The chain combines TRBV29-1 with TRBJ1-1; D gene ambiguous. Source material: memory (CD45RO+) T cells sorted from blood. The CDR3 coding sequence is TGCAGCGTGGATCCAAGGGCCTCTGAAGCTTTCTTT. The encoded protein is CSVDPRASEAFF.